This T cell receptor (beta chain) was identified in a study of PD-1 blockade in classical Hodgkin lymphoma. The time point here: newly diagnosed, previously untreated cHL patient sample. Using magnetic negative selection, the CD4+ T cells were separated out of thawed PBMCs. The germline CDR1 and CDR2 sequences are SQVTM and ANQGSEA. The CDR3 is made up of 14 amino acids. Trimming removed 7 bases at V and 7 bases at J, with 19 bases between. Study observations and caveats: Newly diagnosed patients were said to have less baseline TCR diversity than healthy donors did.

In regard to this clone: Its antigen is unidentified.

The protocol was immunoSEQ multiplex PCR, while the TCRdb copy is restricted to in-frame clones and leaves out a portion. The sample yields just under 20,000 clones, over 75% seen once. This receptor was taken from a human donor with classical Hodgkin lymphoma. Sequenced input: CD4+ T cells from blood. The chain is built from TRBV29-1 and TRBJ2-2; no clear D gene. In DNA form, the CDR3 reads TGCAGCGCTTGGGCTGGTCCGGGCGGCGGGGAGCTGTTTTTT. Its translation: CSAWAGPGGGELFF.